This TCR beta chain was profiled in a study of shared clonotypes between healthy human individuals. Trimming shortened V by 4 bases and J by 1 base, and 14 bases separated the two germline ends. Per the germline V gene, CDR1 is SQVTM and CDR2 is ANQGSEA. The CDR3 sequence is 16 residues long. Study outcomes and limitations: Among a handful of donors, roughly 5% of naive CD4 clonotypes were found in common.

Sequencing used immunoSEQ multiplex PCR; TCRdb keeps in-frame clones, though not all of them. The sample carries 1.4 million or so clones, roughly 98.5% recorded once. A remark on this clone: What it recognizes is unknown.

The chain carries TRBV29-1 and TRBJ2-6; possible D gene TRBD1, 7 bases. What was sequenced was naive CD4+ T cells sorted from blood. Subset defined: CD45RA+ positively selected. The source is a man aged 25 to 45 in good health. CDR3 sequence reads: CSVGQGGISGANVLTF. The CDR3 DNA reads TGCAGCGTTGGGCAGGGGGGCATATCTGGGGCCAACGTCCTGACTTTC.